This T cell receptor (beta chain) was captured in a study of blood T cells in healthy people across ages (dated by TCRdb to between 2015 and 2017). In terms of the full investigation: Template switching captured roughly one uniquely barcoded TCR beta cDNA molecule per two T cells in model experiments. Donors of different ages were randomly distributed across sequencing lanes to avoid experimental bias. For two donors (one aged 18 to 30 and one aged 80 or older), the study analyzed two additional independent replicas of 1 million unique cDNA reads from the same blood draw. Using deep sequencing normalized with unique cDNA molecular identifiers, the study measured how TCR beta repertoire diversity changes with age. The donors were divided into four age groups: young (average about 16 years), middle-aged (under 40), aged (about 56) and long-lived (around 80). Here is what the overall study found, with its caveats: Total diversity estimates from one million sequenced T cells were considered lower bounds and underestimates. A strong correlation was found between observed TCR beta diversity and the percentage of naive T cells measured by flow cytometry. Because donor CMV infection status was unknown, age-related changes in expanded clonotypes were potentially confounded. The long-lived group showed more naive CD4+ T cells, fewer expanded clones and increased TCR diversity than the aged group, suggesting age selection. As age increased, observed TCR beta diversity per million T cells dropped in a roughly linear way, and a significant reduction was already evident by age 40. Because profiling used bulk unsorted PBMCs, naive and antigen-experienced compartments could not be compared conclusively.

Library creation used 5' RACE. Sequencer: Illumina HiSeq 2500. The second PCR ran for about 6 to 12 cycles and used a J-beta primer mix along with a sample-barcoded 5' primer. A template-switch 5' adaptor carrying 12 random nucleotides introduced a unique molecular identifier onto each TCR beta cDNA molecule. Each sample yielded at least 2.5 million CDR3-containing paired-end reads. First-strand cDNA synthesis was performed from all RNA using the Mint cDNA synthesis kit, with priming by a TRBC-specific oligonucleotide. Following uracil-DNA glycosylase treatment, all cDNA underwent a first 18-cycle PCR with the universal primers M1SS and BC2_uni_R. The authors' pipeline ran thus. For normalization, 1 million high-quality reads, each with a distinct molecular identifier, were randomly selected from each sample. Reads with shared molecular identifiers were discarded instead of being binned into consensus sequences. CDR3 identification, clonotype clustering and error correction used MiTCR with a Q25 quality threshold and the strictest error-elimination algorithm. A nonparametric unseen species model with Euler transformation was used to estimate a lower bound on total TCR beta diversity. TCRdb trimmed the raw reads at Q25, called clones with MiXCR and kept productive beta chains. Every CDR3 protein is listed once, alongside the most common genes and DNA of its rows. These V and J calls are TCRdb output, not the study's own analysis. Within this sample are some 1.5 million distinct CDR3 sequences, with 28% of them counted one time only. The ten largest clones add up to about 7.7% of the sample.

Donors were around 37 systemically healthy Caucasian individuals from Russia aged about 6 to 100 years. Each donor gave ten milliliters of peripheral blood, drawn into EDTA-treated Vacutainer tubes. Ficoll-Paque density-gradient centrifugation was used to isolate PBMCs, with at least 6 million obtained per sample. Total RNA, at least 6 micrograms per sample, was extracted from PBMCs with Trizol reagent. Naive CD45RAhigh/CD27high T cell percentages were measured by flow cytometry on a PBMC aliquot from every donor. On this clonotype: Its antigen remains unidentified. The record has no base qualities; no much larger clone is one base away.

The CDR3 holds 16 amino acids from the cysteine to the phenylalanine. Only CDR3 DNA remains: 48 bases, in frame from the first base. Taken from the germline V gene (reference sequence), the CDR1 and CDR2 loops are DFQATT and SNEGSKA. Trimming costs V 0 bases and J 8 bases, and their ends lie 20 bases apart. This clonotype was obtained from a woman aged 25 to 45 in good health. Sequences were obtained from blood. In this chain, TRBV20-1 is recombined with TRBJ2-1, with no D gene named confidently. The nucleotide sequence reads as follows: TGCAGTGCTAGAGATTTTAGGCTAGTTTCTAGTTATGAGCAGTTCTTC. Its protein reads: CSARDFRLVSSYEQFF.